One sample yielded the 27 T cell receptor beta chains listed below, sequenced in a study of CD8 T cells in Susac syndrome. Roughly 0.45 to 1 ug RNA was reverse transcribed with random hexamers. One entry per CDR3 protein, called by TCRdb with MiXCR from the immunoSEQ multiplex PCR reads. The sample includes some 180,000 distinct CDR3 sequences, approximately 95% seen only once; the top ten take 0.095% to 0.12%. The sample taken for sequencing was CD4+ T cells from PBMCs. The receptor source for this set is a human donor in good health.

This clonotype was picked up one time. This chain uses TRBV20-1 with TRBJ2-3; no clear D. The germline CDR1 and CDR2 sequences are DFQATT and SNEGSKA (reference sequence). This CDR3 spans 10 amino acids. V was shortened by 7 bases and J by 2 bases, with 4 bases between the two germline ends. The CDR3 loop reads CSGTTDTQYF. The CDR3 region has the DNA TGCAGTGGAACCACAGATACGCAGTATTTT.

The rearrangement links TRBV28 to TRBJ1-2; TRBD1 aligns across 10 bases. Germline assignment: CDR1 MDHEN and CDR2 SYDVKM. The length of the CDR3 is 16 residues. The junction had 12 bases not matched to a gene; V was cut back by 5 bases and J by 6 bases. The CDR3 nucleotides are TGTGCCAGCAGTACCGGGACAGGGGTTTACGGGGATGGCTACACCTTC. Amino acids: CASSTGTGVYGDGYTF.

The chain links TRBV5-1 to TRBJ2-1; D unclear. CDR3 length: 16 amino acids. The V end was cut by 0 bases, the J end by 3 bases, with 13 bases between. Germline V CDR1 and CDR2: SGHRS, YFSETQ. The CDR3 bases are TGCGCCAGCAGCTTGGGCGGATTAAGAGTCTACAATGAGCAGTTCTTC. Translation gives CASSLGGLRVYNEQFF.

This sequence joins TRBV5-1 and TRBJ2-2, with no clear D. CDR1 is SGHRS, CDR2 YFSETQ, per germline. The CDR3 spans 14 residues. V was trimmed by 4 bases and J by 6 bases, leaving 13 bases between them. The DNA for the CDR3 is TGCGCCAGCAGCCCGGACGTTGTGTCCGGGGAGCTGTTTTTT. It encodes CASSPDVVSGELFF.

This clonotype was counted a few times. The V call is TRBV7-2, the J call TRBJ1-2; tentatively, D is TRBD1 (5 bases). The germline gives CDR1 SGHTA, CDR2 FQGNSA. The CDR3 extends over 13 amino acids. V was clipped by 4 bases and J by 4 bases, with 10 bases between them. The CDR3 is CASSSGRFYGYTF. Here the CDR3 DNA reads TGTGCCAGCAGCTCGGGGCGCTTCTATGGCTACACCTTC.

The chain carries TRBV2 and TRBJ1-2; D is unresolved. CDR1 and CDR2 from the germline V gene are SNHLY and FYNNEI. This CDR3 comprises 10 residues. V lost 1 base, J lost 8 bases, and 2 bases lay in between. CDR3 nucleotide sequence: TGTGCCAGCAGTGAAGAGGGCTACACCTTC. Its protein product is CASSEEGYTF.

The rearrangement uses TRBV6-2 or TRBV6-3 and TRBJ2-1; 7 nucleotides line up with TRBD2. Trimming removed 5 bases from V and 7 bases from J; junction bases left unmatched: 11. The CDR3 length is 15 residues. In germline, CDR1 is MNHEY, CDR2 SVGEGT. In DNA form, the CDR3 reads TGTGCCAGCAGTGGGCTGGCGGGGGAGAGAAATGAGCAGTTCTTC. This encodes CASSGLAGERNEQFF.

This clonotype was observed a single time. CDR3 sequence (DNA): TGCAGTGCTAGTAATCAGGAGGGAGGCTACACCTTC. Encoded protein: CSASNQEGGYTF. The genes are TRBV20-1 and TRBJ1-2, with D uncertain. Germline lookup yields CDR1 DFQATT and CDR2 SNEGSKA (reference sequence). With 3 bases removed from V and 8 bases from J, the gap between germline ends came to 13 bases. The length of the CDR3 is 12 residues.

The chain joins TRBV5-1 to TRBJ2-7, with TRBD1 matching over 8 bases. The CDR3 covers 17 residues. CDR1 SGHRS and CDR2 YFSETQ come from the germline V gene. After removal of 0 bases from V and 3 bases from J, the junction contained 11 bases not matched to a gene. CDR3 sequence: CASSLGPETGVGYEQYF. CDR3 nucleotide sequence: TGCGCCAGCAGCTTGGGGCCTGAGACAGGGGTTGGCTACGAGCAGTACTTC.

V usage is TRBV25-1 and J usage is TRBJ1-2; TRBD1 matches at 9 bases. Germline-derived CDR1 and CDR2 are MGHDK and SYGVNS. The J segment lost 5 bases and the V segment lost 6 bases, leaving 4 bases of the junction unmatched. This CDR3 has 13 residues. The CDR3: CASRGQGGYGYTF. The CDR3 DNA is TGTGCCAGCAGGGGACAGGGCGGGTATGGCTACACCTTC.

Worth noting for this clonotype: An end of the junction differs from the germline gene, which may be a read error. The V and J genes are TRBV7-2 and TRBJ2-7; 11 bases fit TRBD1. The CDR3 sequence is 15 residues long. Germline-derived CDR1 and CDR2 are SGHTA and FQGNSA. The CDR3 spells CASSLGQGAFYEQYF. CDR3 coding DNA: TGTGCCAGCAGTTTAGGACAGGGGGCGTTCTACGAGCAGTACTTC.

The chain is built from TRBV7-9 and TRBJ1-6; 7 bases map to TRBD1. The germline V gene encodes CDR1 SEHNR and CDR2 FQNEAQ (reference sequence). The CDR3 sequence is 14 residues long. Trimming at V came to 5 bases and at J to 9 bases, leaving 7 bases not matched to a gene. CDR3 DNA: TGTGCCAGCAGCGAAACAGGGGTGTTTTCACCCCTCCACTTT. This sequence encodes CASSETGVFSPLHF.

DNA for the CDR3: TGTGCCAGCAGCCCGGGGGGTAGTATAGAGACCCAGTACTTC. Its translation: CASSPGGSIETQYF. The V call is TRBV5-4, the J call TRBJ2-5; 7 positions match TRBD2. This CDR3 is 14 amino acids long. V lost 4 bases to trimming and J lost 4 bases; unmatched junction nucleotides: 7. Germline CDR1 is SGHNT and CDR2 is YYREEE (reference sequence).

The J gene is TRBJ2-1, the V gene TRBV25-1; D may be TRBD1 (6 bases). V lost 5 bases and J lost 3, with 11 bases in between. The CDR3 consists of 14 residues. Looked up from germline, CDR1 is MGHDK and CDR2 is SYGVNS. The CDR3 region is CASSRGQRYNEQFF. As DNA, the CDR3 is TGTGCCAGCAGTAGGGGACAACGCTACAATGAGCAGTTCTTC.

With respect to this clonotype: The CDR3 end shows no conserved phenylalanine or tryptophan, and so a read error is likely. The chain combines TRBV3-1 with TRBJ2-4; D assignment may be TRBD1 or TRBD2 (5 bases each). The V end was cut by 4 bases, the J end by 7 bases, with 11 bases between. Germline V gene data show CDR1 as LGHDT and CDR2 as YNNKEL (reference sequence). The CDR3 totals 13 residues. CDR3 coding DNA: TGTGCCAGCAGCCCCGGGGCCGGGAACATTCAGTACGTC. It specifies CASSPGAGNIQYV.

Here the CDR3 reads CASSYPSGGADQETQYF. The CDR3 region has the DNA TGCGCCAGCAGCTATCCAAGCGGGGGGGCCGACCAAGAGACCCAGTACTTC. This chain uses TRBV5-1 with TRBJ2-5; 10 positions agree with TRBD2. Germline CDR1 and CDR2: SGHRS and YFSETQ. The CDR3 runs 17 residues. With 3 bases clipped from V and 0 bases from J, the junction kept 8 bases outside the gene matches.

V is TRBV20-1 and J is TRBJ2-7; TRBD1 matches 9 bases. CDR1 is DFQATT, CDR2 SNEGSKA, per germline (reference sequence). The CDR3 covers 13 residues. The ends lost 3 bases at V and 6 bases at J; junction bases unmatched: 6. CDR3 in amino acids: CSASSDRGVEQYV. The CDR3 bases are TGCAGTGCTAGCTCAGACAGGGGGGTCGAGCAGTACGTC.

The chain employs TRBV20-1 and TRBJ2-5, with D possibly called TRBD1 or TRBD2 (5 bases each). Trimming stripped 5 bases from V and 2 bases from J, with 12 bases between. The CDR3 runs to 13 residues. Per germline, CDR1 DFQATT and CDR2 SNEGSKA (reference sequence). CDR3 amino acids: CSAGGRLQETQYF. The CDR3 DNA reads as TGCAGTGCTGGGGGACGGTTACAAGAGACCCAGTACTTC.

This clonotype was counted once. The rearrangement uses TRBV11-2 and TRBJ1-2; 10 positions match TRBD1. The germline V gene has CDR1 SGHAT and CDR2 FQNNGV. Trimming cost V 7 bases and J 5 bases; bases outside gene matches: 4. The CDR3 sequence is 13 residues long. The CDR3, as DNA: TGTGCCAGCAACGAGGACAGGGGGTATGGCTACACCTTC. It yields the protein CASNEDRGYGYTF.

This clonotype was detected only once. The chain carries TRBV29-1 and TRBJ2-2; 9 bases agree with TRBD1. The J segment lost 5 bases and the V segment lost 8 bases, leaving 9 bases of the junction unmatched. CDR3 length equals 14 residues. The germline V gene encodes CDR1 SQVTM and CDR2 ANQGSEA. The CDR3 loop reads CSSQQGAGTGELFF. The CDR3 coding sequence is TGCAGCTCCCAACAGGGGGCAGGGACCGGGGAGCTGTTTTTT.

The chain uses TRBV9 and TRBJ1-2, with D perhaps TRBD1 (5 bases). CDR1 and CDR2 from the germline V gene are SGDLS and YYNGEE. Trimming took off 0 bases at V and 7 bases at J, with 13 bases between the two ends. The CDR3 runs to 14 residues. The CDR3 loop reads CASSVGGGVSGYTF. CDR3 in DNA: TGTGCCAGCAGCGTAGGAGGAGGGGTCTCTGGCTACACCTTC.

Here the CDR3 DNA reads TGTGCCAGCAGTAAGGGGAGCAGGCTTTCACCCCTCCACTTT. This gives the protein CASSKGSRLSPLHF. The rearrangement joins TRBV25-1 to TRBJ1-6, with a possible D match to TRBD1 (5 bases). Between the trimmed V and J ends, which lost 5 bases and 9 bases, there was a span of 14 bases. CDR1 and CDR2 (germline): MGHDK, SYGVNS. The CDR3 sequence is 14 residues long.

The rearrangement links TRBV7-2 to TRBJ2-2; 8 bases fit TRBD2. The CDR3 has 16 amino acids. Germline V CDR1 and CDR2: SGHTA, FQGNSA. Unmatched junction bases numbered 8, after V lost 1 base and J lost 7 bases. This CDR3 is CASSLGGASGHGELFF. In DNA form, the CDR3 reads TGTGCCAGCAGCTTAGGGGGCGCTAGCGGGCACGGGGAGCTGTTTTTT.

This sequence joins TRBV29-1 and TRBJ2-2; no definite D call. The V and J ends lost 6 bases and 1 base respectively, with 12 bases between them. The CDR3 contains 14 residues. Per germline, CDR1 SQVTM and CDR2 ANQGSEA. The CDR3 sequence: CSVSGQMNTGELFF. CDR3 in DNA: TGCAGCGTGTCTGGGCAGATGAACACCGGGGAGCTGTTTTTT.

CDR3 coding DNA: TGTGCCAGCAGCTTGATGGGTAGCAATCAGCCCCAGCATTTT. This translates into CASSLMGSNQPQHF. The chain joins TRBV5-5 to TRBJ1-5, with D unclear. Germline V gene lookup returns CDR1 SGHKS and CDR2 YYEKEE (reference sequence). The CDR3 is made up of 14 amino acids. V dropped 1 base and J dropped 0 bases, with 5 bases sitting between them. Drawing the rest from reference TRBV5-5 and TRBJ1-5, the complete variable domain is DAGVTQSPTHLIKTRGQQVTLRCSPISGHKSVSWYQQVLGQGPQFIFQYYEKEERGRGNFPDRFSARQFPNYSSELNVNALLLGDSALYLCASSLMGSNQPQHFGDGTRLSIL.

CDR3 region: CASSQRDEQFF. The CDR3 coding sequence is TGTGCCAGCAGCCAAAGGGATGAGCAGTTCTTC. The chain recombines TRBV7-9 with TRBJ2-1, with unresolved D. The ends were cut back, 5 bases at V and 8 bases at J, with 7 bases in the middle. Germline CDR1 reads SEHNR; CDR2 reads FQNEAQ (reference sequence). This CDR3 comprises 11 residues. Supplemented by reference TRBV7-9 and TRBJ2-1, the full variable domain reads DTGVSQNPRHKITKRGQNVTFRCDPISEHNRLYWYRQTLGQGPEFLTYFQNEAQLEKSRLLSDRFSAERPKGSFSTLEIQRTEQGDSAMYLCASSQRDEQFFGPGTRLTVL.

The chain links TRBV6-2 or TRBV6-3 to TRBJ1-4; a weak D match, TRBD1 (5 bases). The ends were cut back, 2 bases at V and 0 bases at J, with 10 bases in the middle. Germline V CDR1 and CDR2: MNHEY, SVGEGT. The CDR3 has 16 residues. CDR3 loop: CASSYVGGATNEKLFF. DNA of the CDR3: TGTGCCAGCAGTTACGTCGGGGGAGCAACTAATGAAAAACTGTTTTTT.